Detailed here is one TCR beta chain. This clonotype was counted a few times. Its binding antigen is unknown. No clone much larger than this one lies a single base away; base qualities are absent. This sample was included in a study of T cells in Graves' hyperthyroidism and ophthalmopathy (dated by TCRdb to the late 2010s). For the wider study: Peripheral blood was collected at initial diagnosis, before any treatment. The study also compared thyroid tissue and blood T-cell repertoires from roughly six Graves' hyperthyroidism patients. The paper describes TCR Vbeta CDR3 sequencing of around 130 peripheral blood samples, made up of some 40 ophthalmopathy patients, roughly 75 hyperthyroidism patients and roughly 17 progressor patients. Once sampling was done, hyperthyroidism patients were given methimazole at a starting dose of 30 mg daily, whereas ophthalmopathy patients were given high-dose intravenous methylprednisolone. To identify TCR V-J signatures that set the groups apart, the researchers used a discovery cohort of more than 95 patients, made up of roughly 40 with Graves' ophthalmopathy and about 60 with stable Graves' hyperthyroidism. Prospective prediction of ophthalmopathy was tested in an independent validation cohort of approximately 19 hyperthyroidism patients and around 16 patients who later progressed to ophthalmopathy. For training and testing, the approximately 92 patients in the discovery cohort were randomly divided in a 7:3 ratio.

Overall results and qualifications from the work: No statistical method was used to set the sample size in advance, and investigators knew the group allocation. A 13 V-J signature model separated ophthalmopathy from stable hyperthyroidism, with 87.88% sensitivity and about 81% specificity in cross-validation and 80%/75% in testing. In validation, the model predicted progression to ophthalmopathy a median of 6.5 months before onset, with about 67% sensitivity and more than 72% specificity. Blood samples also contained most of the expanded thyroid clonotypes (frequency above 0.001), which suggests that blood repertoires may reflect thyroid immune responses.

From the cysteine up to the phenylalanine, the CDR3 has a length of 13 residues. The entry retains the CDR3 DNA only, 39 bases that are in frame from base 1. The V end loses 4 bases and the J end loses 4 bases, and a stretch of 10 bases separates them. Hyperthyroidism patients were aged 18 to 65 years and newly diagnosed, with disease duration of less than 2 months. Exclusion was applied to patients with uncontrolled infections, other autoimmune diseases, pregnancy or lactation. Diagnoses relied on clinical symptoms, serum thyroxine and TRAb, thyroid ultrasound and orbital computed tomography. Blood from progressor patients was drawn when they were first diagnosed with hyperthyroidism, before any ophthalmopathy symptoms appeared. PBMCs were isolated from about 9.2 ml of fresh peripheral blood by Ficoll-Paque density gradient centrifugation. Progressor patients were defined as those initially diagnosed with Graves' hyperthyroidism in whom ophthalmopathy developed during follow-up. Total RNA was extracted with Trizol reagent, and quality was checked on an Agilent 2100 Bioanalyzer.

The TCR beta CDR3 regions were amplified from RNA transcripts. A first-round RT-PCR of the TCR CDR3 used the HTBI primer set with the Qiagen OneStep RT-PCR kit. A second multiplex PCR round built the libraries, followed by size selection and purification. Libraries were sequenced paired-end with 100 bp reads on an Illumina HiSeq2000. As for how the authors treated the data: Raw data were processed with SOAPnuke, discarding reads with adapters, uncalled bases, mean Phred below 15, or no exact constant-primer or identifier match. High-quality paired reads were merged with COPE v1.2.5, and unique nucleotide sequences were defined as clonotypes. MiTCR v1.1 was used to align clonotypes to the IMGT TRBV, TRBD and TRBJ reference segments. The analysis was restricted to V-J combinations with a frequency above 0.0001, which together covered approximately 99% of the repertoires. The TCS score was defined as F50 (clonal expansion) divided by E x V (chaos), with BLOSUM62-based TCRdist calculated between CDR3 peptides within each V-J. Welch's t-statistics and random forest reduced approximately 520 V-J features to around 14, which were used in a naive Bayes classifier (R e1071). The public sequencing data were trimmed at Q25 with fastp and processed into clonotypes with MiXCR by TCRdb, which kept only in-frame beta chains. CDR3 protein duplicates are merged, each entry listing the most common genes and DNA. These V and J calls originate from TCRdb's pipeline instead of the authors' own analysis. The sample table contains hundreds of thousands of distinct CDR3 sequences; only one count was recorded for 18% of them. The ten largest account for approximately 15% of the sample.

Recombination linked TRBV12-3 or TRBV12-4 to TRBJ1-2; the D gene remains uncertain. This receptor was obtained from a woman between 45 and 60 years old with Graves' hyperthyroidism that later progressed to Graves' ophthalmopathy. The sequenced sample consisted of blood. The CDR3 region has the sequence CASSSRRLYGYTF. The DNA sequence is given as TGTGCCAGCAGTTCTCGTCGGCTCTATGGCTACACCTTC.